Sequencing of this TCR beta chain was carried out in a study of beta chain features in type 1 diabetes (dated by TCRdb to the late 2010s). Looking at the study overall: Mean age, gender distribution, total cell number and subset yield did not differ between patients and healthy donors. Whereas all 30 or so donors provided naive and central memory subsets, regulatory and stem cell-like memory subsets were isolated from just 8 patients and about 8 healthy donors. A total of 85 million to 140 million sorted cells were examined across all samples, and the number of cells per subset was strongly correlated with RNA yield. In the study, recently diagnosed type 1 diabetes patients and matched healthy donors were compared on the TCRB repertoires of their sorted circulating CD4+ T cell subsets. What the research found in general, with its limitations: Naive, central memory and regulatory TCRB repertoires appeared more similar among patients than among healthy donors. HLA sub-analyses involved small numbers of individuals, so any influence of HLA type on TCRB rearrangement remained unresolved. Because cDNA rather than genomic DNA was sequenced, highly expressing activated cells could have been over-represented, although no difference in activation and CD3 levels was found between groups. Shorter templates might be favored by PCR, yet because patient and control samples were amplified and corrected together, any such skew would affect both groups equally. A moderate but significant shortening of TCRB CDR3 length was observed in type 1 diabetes patients in all four CD4+ subsets. Fewer insertions and more nucleotide deletions at VDJ recombination sites were observed in patients with type 1 diabetes, implying thymic rearrangement abnormalities.

From each donor, a single peripheral blood sample of around 0.12 L on average was drawn into heparinised tubes. Naive, central memory, regulatory and stem cell-like memory CD4+ T cells were sorted on a BD FACSAria II using a panel including CD45RO, CCR7, CD25, CD127, CD95 and CD27. Purity was above 95% for every sorted population. PBMCs were isolated immediately by Lymphoprep density gradient centrifugation and stained directly without culture. So that batch effects would be minimized, each experiment stained and sorted samples in pairs, pairing one healthy donor with one patient. The germline V gene sets CDR1 to SGHTA and CDR2 to FQGNSA. CDR3 length: 14 amino acids, cysteine to phenylalanine. CDR3 DNA is the only sequence kept; it has 42 bases, read in frame from the first base. V and J lose 0 bases and 3 bases, and a span of 9 bases separates them. The table lists this clone with a few counts. Its antigen remains undetermined. Qualities for individual bases were not recorded, and no much larger clone is one base off.

All of the isolated RNA was reverse transcribed with the High Capacity cDNA Reverse Transcription Kit, so expressed TCRB transcripts were sequenced. Deep immunoSEQ sequencing was applied to naive, central memory and regulatory T cell samples, giving an average of roughly 3.3 million total reads per sample. Sorted cells were lysed in RLT buffer, and RNA was extracted using DNase-treated RNeasy Micro or Mini kits according to cell number. Each cell subset was processed on its own to prevent cross-contamination, while patient and healthy donor samples were processed together. The immunoSEQ multiplex PCR was used to amplify TCRB sequences from cDNA, generating 87-bp fragments that spanned the CDR3 region. Sequencing of the amplicons was done on the Illumina HiSeq platform. The authors' pipeline ran thus. PCR bias was computationally corrected using synthetic template baselines, reads within Hamming distance 2 were collapsed, and singletons that could not be merged were discarded. Reads were aligned to IMGT to assign V, D and J genes, CDR3 length, and insertions or deletions at six rearrangement sites. Within each subset, clonotype counts were normalized to sorted cell number, and only after that were true diversity and Gini coefficients computed with the tcR R package. Repertoire sharing was quantified using the overlap coefficient calculated on TCRB nucleotide sequences. Out-of-frame TCRB sequences from naive cells were analyzed as a proxy for the pre-selection repertoire. What TCRdb holds here is the immuneACCESS table cut down to in-frame rearrangements. Part of the clones is not present; checked against another copy, under half of the missing clones reflect an unresolved V gene, and the others are unexplained. For V, J and clone size, that table is used; D and trimming come from the DNA. Present in this sample are under 800,000 clones, roughly a sixth of which were seen just once. Jointly, the top ten make up around 0.1% of the sample.

The sample consisted of naive CD4+ T cells from blood. The label giving this sample's cell subset or site can be read as: true naive CD4+ T cells. Rearrangement joined TRBV7-2 to TRBJ2-7; no D gene call is confident. This sequence originates from a man aged 18 to 29 in good health. The nucleotide sequence reads as follows: TGTGCCAGCAGCTTAGCGTCCGGGTACTACGAGCAGTACTTC. Its protein product is CASSLASGYYEQYF.